The 22 T cell receptor delta chains presented below share a single source sample, sequenced in a study of γδ T cells in repeated Plasmodium falciparum infection. Flow sorting of PBMC yielded separate Vgamma9/Vdelta2+ and Vdelta2-negative gammadelta T cell populations for bulk repertoire analysis. TCRdb applied CATT to the multiplex PCR reads for clone calling. The sample contains around 89,000 delta-chain clones, 1.4% of which appear only once. The specimen was gamma-delta T cells from blood. These receptors all come from a pool of human donors (malaria-infected and uninfected, not separated).

This clone was seen a few times. A read error likely explains why the TCRdb protein, taken from a much larger clone, differs from this DNA's translation at residue 2; the protein shown is translated from the DNA. The chain recombines TRDV1 with TRDJ1; 12 positions agree with TRDD3. The CDR3 contains 23 residues. Germline V gives CDR1 TSWWSYY, CDR2 QGS. CDR3 nucleotide sequence: TGTTCTCTTGGGTCTTCTTCCTACATAGGGTTGGGGGCTGGGGGATACGTCCGCGATAAACTCATCTTT. Translating gives CSLGSSSYIGLGAGGYVRDKLIF.

Many counts were recorded for this clone. At the DNA level, this CDR3 is encoded by other sequences in the same sample as well. This rearrangement joins TRDV2 to TRDJ1, with 7 bases lining up with TRDD3. Germline CDR1 is GEAIGNYY and CDR2 is EKD. J gave up 0 bases and V 4 bases, and 19 bases lay outside the gene matches. The CDR3 spans 19 residues. CDR3 region: CACDPVLGQRLGYTDKLIF. The CDR3 nucleotides are TGTGCCTGTGATCCCGTACTGGGGCAAAGATTGGGGTACACCGATAAACTCATCTTT.

This clone was seen more than once but under ten times. The chain carries TRDV1 and TRDJ1, with D possibly matching TRDD2 (5 bases). Matching the DNA to germline supplied the J gene, which TCRdb does not give. Germline CDR1 and CDR2: TSWWSYY and QGS. Trimming removed 0 bases at V and 0 bases at J, with 20 bases between. The CDR3 has 19 residues. This CDR3 is CALGELDLPGLTYTDKLIF. DNA of the CDR3: TGTGCTCTTGGGGAACTAGACCTACCTGGACTGACGTACACCGATAAACTCATCTTT.

A few counts support this clone. A far larger clone is just one base off, so this is likely a read error. Other DNA sequences in this sample translate to the same CDR3. The genes are TRDV3 and TRDJ4; 11 bases agree with TRDD3. TCRdb is silent on the J gene; assignment here came from matching the DNA to germline. V gave up 0 bases and J gave up 5 bases; unmatched junction bases: 11. Germline values: CDR1 TVYSNPD, CDR2 GDNSRS (reference sequence). The CDR3 extends over 15 amino acids. The DNA of the CDR3 is TGTGCCTTTAGTCCAGGCTGGGGGATACTTAGGCCCCTGATCTTT. Its protein product is CAFSPGWGILRPLIF.

This clone was observed a handful of times. This likely reflects a read error, since a far larger clone is one base away. The same CDR3 is also encoded by other DNA sequences in this sample. The V gene is TRDV1, the J gene TRDJ1; D is perhaps TRDD2 (5 bases). The CDR3 has 16 residues. Germline CDR1 and CDR2: TSWWSYY and QGS. The V end was cut by 1 base, the J end by 10 bases, with 22 bases between. The CDR3, as DNA: TGTGCTCTTGGGGAACGGGCCCCTACGGTTTTCTTCGGACTCATCTTT. It translates to CALGERAPTVFFGLIF.

The table lists this clone with many counts. Other nucleotide sequences in the sample specify the same CDR3. The chain links TRDV2 to TRDJ1; 7 nucleotides align to TRDD2. The trim removed 0 bases at V and 0 bases at J, leaving 24 bases unmatched. The length of the CDR3 is 22 residues. Germline V gene lookup returns CDR1 GEAIGNYY and CDR2 EKD. The CDR3 region is CACDTVFLSPTGPRADTDKLIF. The CDR3 bases are TGTGCCTGTGACACCGTCTTCCTAAGCCCTACTGGCCCCCGGGCGGACACCGATAAACTCATCTTT.

This clone was detected many times. This likely came from a read error, as a far larger clone is one base away. Other DNA sequences in this specimen translate into the identical CDR3. The rearrangement uses TRDV1 and TRDJ1; maybe TRDD3 (7 bases). TCRdb does not report a J gene; here it was assigned by matching the DNA to germline references. The V and J ends lost 4 bases and 0 bases respectively, with 30 bases between them. Per germline, CDR1 TSWWSYY and CDR2 QGS. The CDR3 totals 21 residues. The CDR3: CALGGHRGPTPWGEYTDKLIF. The CDR3 bases are TGTGCTCTTGGGGGGCACAGAGGTCCTACGCCCTGGGGGGAGTACACCGATAAACTCATCTTT.

As regards this clone: The TCRdb protein comes from a much larger clone and disagrees with this DNA's translation at residue 13, likely due to a read error; the protein given here is derived from the DNA. This sequence joins TRDV2 and TRDJ1; 8 bases align to TRDD3. The J gene, absent from TCRdb, was called here by matching the DNA to germline. The CDR3 contains 17 residues. The germline gives CDR1 GEAIGNYY, CDR2 EKD. The CDR3, as DNA: TGTGCCTGTGACATGGTGGCTGGGGGAGTCCACACCGGTAAACTCATCTTT. It yields the protein CACDMVAGGVHTGKLIF.

Regarding this clone: The protein given by TCRdb reflects a much larger clone and differs at residue 5 from this DNA's translation, likely from a read error; the protein shown is the DNA's translation. The rearrangement joins TRDV3 to TRDJ1; D ambiguous. The J gene, left out of TCRdb, was set here by checking the DNA against germline. CDR1 is TVYSNPD and CDR2 is GDNSRS in the germline V gene (reference sequence). The length of the CDR3 is 14 residues. V lost 3 bases, J lost 0 bases, and 14 bases lay in between. The CDR3 DNA sequence: TGTGCCTTCGGTATTGGTCGGTACACCGATAAACTCATCTTT. Translating gives CAFGIGRYTDKLIF.

This clone showed up just a few times. DNA of the CDR3: TGTGCTCTTGGGGCGACCCCCTTCCCTAGGGTACTGGGGGATACTCGGTCCGGTGCCCTGATCTTT. It translates to CALGATPFPRVLGDTRSGALIF. The chain combines TRDV1 with TRDJ4; 12 bases match TRDD3. CDR1 is TSWWSYY, CDR2 QGS, per germline. J lost 6 bases, V lost 4 bases, and 30 bases had no gene match. The CDR3 has 22 amino acids.

As concerns this clone: The TCRdb protein comes from a much larger clone and disagrees with this DNA's translation at residue 17, likely due to a read error; the protein given here is derived from the DNA. The V gene call is TRDV1, and the J gene call is absent; TRDD3 was called by the table and not checked on the DNA. CDR1 and CDR2 from the germline V gene are TSWWSYY and QGS. The CDR3 sequence is 19 residues long. The DNA of the CDR3 is TGTGCTCTTGGGGTGCCGTGGGGCTACTTGGGGGATATGACAGCACAACCCTTCTTT. As protein: CALGVPWGYLGDMTAQPFF.

Comments on this clone: A read error is the likely source, as a far larger clone sits one nucleotide away. The sample carries other DNA sequences with the same CDR3. No J gene was named, though the V gene is TRDV2; no DNA check was done on the table's D call, TRDD3. Germline lookup yields CDR1 GEAIGNYY and CDR2 EKD. The CDR3 contains 22 residues. The CDR3 coding sequence is TGTGCCTGTGACCCCAGGGCCCCTTATGGGGGGAAAGAGCCACCGAGGACCGATAAGCTCATCTTT. Translation: CACDPRAPYGGKEPPRTDKLIF.

To note about this clone: It differs at one base from a far larger clone, so likely a read error. The same CDR3 arises from other DNA sequences in this sample as well. J is TRDJ1 and V is TRDV1, with TRDD3 matching over 7 bases. TCRdb does not report a J gene; here it was assigned by matching the DNA to germline references. With V trimmed by 0 bases and J by 6 bases, 25 bases remained unmatched. Germline-derived CDR1 and CDR2 are TSWWSYY and QGS. This CDR3 is 21 amino acids long. The CDR3 protein is CALGELLLRGSGGLSPHKLIF. The CDR3 DNA is TGTGCTCTTGGGGAACTACTCCTGCGTGGCTCTGGGGGCCTCTCCCCCCATAAACTCATCTTT.

This clone was seen only a few times. This likely came from a read error, as a far larger clone is one base away. Other DNA sequences from this sample encode an identical CDR3 as well. The V and J genes are TRDV2 and TRDJ3, with 9 bases matching TRDD3. TCRdb does not report a J gene; here it was assigned by matching the DNA to germline references. The J segment lost 1 base and the V segment lost 3 bases, leaving 15 bases of the junction unmatched. Germline V gene sequence: CDR1 GEAIGNYY, CDR2 EKD. CDR3 length equals 21 residues. CDR3 DNA: TGTGCCTGTGACGAGGTACTAGGGGATACGCCCCGTTCCTGGGACACCCGACAGATGTTTTTC. Translated, it gives CACDEVLGDTPRSWDTRQMFF.

Notes on this clone: TCRdb shows a much larger clone's protein in place of this DNA's translation, and the two differ at residue 4, likely through a read error; the protein shown is translated from the DNA. The J gene is TRDJ1, while no V gene call was made; the table's D call of TRDD3 was not tested on the DNA. The CDR3 consists of 23 residues. This chain's CDR3 is CALEEPQSFPPNWGIAPADKLIF. As DNA, the CDR3 is TGTGCTCTTGAGGAACCGCAATCCTTCCCTCCAAACTGGGGGATAGCCCCCGCCGATAAACTCATCTTT.

This clone was seen a handful of times. The TCRdb record carries a much larger clone's protein, which differs from this DNA's translation at residues 7 and 17; a read error is the likely cause, and the protein listed here is the DNA translation. No J gene was assigned, while the V gene was called as TRDV2; the DNA was not used to check the table's D call, TRDD3. Per germline, CDR1 GEAIGNYY and CDR2 EKD. The CDR3 length is 19 residues. The CDR3 DNA reads TGTGCCTGTGACATACTGGAGGATGCCCTCTCCTGGGACACCCGACAGGTGTTTTTC. This encodes CACDILEDALSWDTRQVFF.

This clone has ten or more counts. Just one base apart from a much larger clone, this may be a read error. This CDR3 is also generated by other DNA sequences in the sample. This chain links TRDV1 with TRDJ1; 12 positions agree with TRDD3. This CDR3 has 20 amino acids. Germline V CDR1 and CDR2: TSWWSYY, QGS. CDR3 amino acids: CALGDRRAGGYELYTDKLIF. CDR3 nucleotide sequence: TGTGCTCTTGGGGACCGGAGAGCTGGGGGATACGAGTTGTACACCGATAAACTCATCTTC.

This clone has a handful of counts. TCRdb records a much larger clone's protein for this DNA, with a difference at residue 13 that likely arises from a read error; the protein given is the translation of the DNA. V gene TRDV1 was called; the J gene was not. CDR3 size: 14 residues. The germline gives CDR1 TSWWSYY, CDR2 QGS. This CDR3 is CALGELPKRDKLTF. CDR3 sequence (DNA): TGTGCTCTTGGGGAACTTCCGAAGAGAGACAAACTCACCTTT.

This clone was counted between two and nine times. Only one base separates this from a far larger clonotype, so it likely reflects a read error. Different DNA sequences within this sample yield the same CDR3. The chain has TRDV1 and TRDJ1; unclear D gene. TCRdb records no J gene; here it was assigned by comparing the DNA to germline. Between the trimmed V and J ends, which lost 3 bases and 8 bases, there was a span of 10 bases. The CDR3 consists of 12 residues. Germline loops: CDR1 TSWWSYY, CDR2 QGS. As DNA, the CDR3 is TGTGCTCTTGGGGATCGCCGGTGCAAACTCATCTTT. Its protein product is CALGDRRCKLIF.

This clone appeared a few times. The TCRdb protein, from a much larger clone, departs from this DNA's translation at residue 3, likely by read error; the protein shown derives from the DNA. This chain uses TRDV1 with TRDJ1, with D perhaps matching TRDD3 (5 bases). Matching the DNA to germline supplied the J gene, which TCRdb does not give. There are 19 residues in the CDR3. Germline V gives CDR1 TSWWSYY, CDR2 QGS. The CDR3 bases are TGTGCTTTTGGGGAACTAGAGTCGTCCCGGTCCTTTATTACCGATAAACTCATCTTT. This translates into CAFGELESSRSFITDKLIF.

This clone showed up just a few times. This probably arose from a read error, given a far larger clone one base away. The chain is built from TRDV1 and TRDJ1; 13 bases fit TRDD3. In the absence of a J gene in TCRdb, the DNA was matched to germline to assign it here. Germline assignment: CDR1 TSWWSYY and CDR2 QGS. J gave up 2 bases and V 9 bases, and 24 bases lay outside the gene matches. The CDR3 loop spans 21 amino acids. For the CDR3, the DNA is TGTGCTCTGCGGGTCCTTCCTACGATAATAACTGGGGGATACGCAACCGATAAACTCATCTTT. It encodes CALRVLPTIITGGYATDKLIF.

This clone was seen at least ten times. The chain recombines TRDV1 with TRDJ1, with 9 bases that match TRDD2. Germline V CDR1 and CDR2: TSWWSYY, QGS. The CDR3 length is 18 residues. The V gene end was trimmed by 5 bases and the J gene end by 0 bases; junction bases not matched to a gene: 13. The CDR3 protein is CALGNWAFLQPYTDKLIF. CDR3 DNA: TGTGCTCTTGGGAACTGGGCCTTCCTACAGCCGTACACCGATAAACTCATCTTT.